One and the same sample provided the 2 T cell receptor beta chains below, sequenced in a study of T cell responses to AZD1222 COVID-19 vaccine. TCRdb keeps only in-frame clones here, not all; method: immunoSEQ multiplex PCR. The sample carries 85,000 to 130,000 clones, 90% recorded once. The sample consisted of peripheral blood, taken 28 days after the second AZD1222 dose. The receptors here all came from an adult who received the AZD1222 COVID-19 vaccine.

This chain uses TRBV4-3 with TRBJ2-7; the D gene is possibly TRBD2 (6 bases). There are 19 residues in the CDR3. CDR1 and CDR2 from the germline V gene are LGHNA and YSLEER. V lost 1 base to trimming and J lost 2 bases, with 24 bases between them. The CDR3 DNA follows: TGCGCCAGCAGCCAAGGCAGCCGGGGGATGGGGGAATTCCCCTACGAGCAGTACTTC. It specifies CASSQGSRGMGEFPYEQYF.

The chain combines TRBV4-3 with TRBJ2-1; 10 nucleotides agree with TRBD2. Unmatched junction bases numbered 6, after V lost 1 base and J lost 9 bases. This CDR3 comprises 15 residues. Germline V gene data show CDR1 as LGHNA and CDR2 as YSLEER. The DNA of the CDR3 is TGCGCCAGCAGCCAAGCGAGCGGGGGGGCTGGTGAGCAGTTCTTC. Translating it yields CASSQASGGAGEQFF.